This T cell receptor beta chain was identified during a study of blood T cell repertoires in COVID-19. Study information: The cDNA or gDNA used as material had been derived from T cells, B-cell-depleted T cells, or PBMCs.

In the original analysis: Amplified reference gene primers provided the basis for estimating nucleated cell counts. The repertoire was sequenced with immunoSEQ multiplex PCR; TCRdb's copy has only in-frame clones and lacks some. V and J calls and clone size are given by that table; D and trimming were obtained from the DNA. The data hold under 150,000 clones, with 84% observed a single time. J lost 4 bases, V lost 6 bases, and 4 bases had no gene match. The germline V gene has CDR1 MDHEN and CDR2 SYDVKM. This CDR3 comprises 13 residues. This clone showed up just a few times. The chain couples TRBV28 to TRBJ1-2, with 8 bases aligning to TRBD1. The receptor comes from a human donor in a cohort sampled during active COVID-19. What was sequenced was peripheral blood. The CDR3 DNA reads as TGTGCCAGCAGCTTGGGACAGGTCTATGGCTACACCTTC. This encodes CASSLGQVYGYTF.